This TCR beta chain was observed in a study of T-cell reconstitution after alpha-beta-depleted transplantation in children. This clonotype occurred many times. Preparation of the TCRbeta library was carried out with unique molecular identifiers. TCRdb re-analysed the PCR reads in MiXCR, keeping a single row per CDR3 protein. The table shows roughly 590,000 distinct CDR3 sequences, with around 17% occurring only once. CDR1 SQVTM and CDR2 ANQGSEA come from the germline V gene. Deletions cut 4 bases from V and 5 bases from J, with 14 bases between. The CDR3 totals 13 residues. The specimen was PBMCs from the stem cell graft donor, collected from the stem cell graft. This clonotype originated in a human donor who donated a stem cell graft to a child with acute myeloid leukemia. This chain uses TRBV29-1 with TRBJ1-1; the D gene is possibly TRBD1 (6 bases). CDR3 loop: CSVAATGRTEAFF. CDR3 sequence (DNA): TGCAGCGTTGCCGCTACAGGGCGAACTGAAGCTTTCTTT.